The rows below give T cell receptor beta chains drawn from one sample of a study of T cell changes during pregnancy in multiple sclerosis. Produced via immunoSEQ multiplex PCR; TCRdb's table is partial and in-frame only. The sample carries 30,000 to 40,000 clones, about 88% recorded once. This specimen was CD8+ T cells from peripheral blood mononuclear cells, taken in the third trimester of pregnancy. All receptors come from a female donor with multiple sclerosis, enrolled in a pregnancy study. Each CDR3 is given with its conserved first and last residue. D genes are given only for firm matches. Clone size is shown for a subset of rows, as once, few, many or a class of expanded clone.

D	V	J	size	DNA	CDR3
TRBD2	TRBV27	TRBJ2-7	-	TGTGCCAGCAGGAGCGGGGGCCTCTCCTACGAGCAGTACTTC	CASRSGGLSYEQYF
-	TRBV9	TRBJ1-6	-	TGTGCCAGCAGCGTAGGAACCCGGGTCTCCTATAATTCACCCCTCCACTTT	CASSVGTRVSYNSPLHF
TRBD1	TRBV27	TRBJ1-4	-	TGTGCCAGCAGTCCCCTCCGGGACAGGGGTGAAAAACTGTTTTTT	CASSPLRDRGEKLFF
-	TRBV7-9	TRBJ2-3	-	TGTGCCAGCAGTCCCCGGGAGACAGATACGCAGTATTTT	CASSPRETDTQYF
-	TRBV9	TRBJ2-7	-	TGTGCCAGCAGCGTAGGAGCCGCTAATTCCTACGAGCAGTACTTC	CASSVGAANSYEQYF
-	TRBV11-3	TRBJ1-5	-	TGTGCCAGCAGCTTAGATTATAGCAATCAGCCCCAGCATTTT	CASSLDYSNQPQHF
TRBD2	TRBV15	TRBJ2-5	-	TGTGCCACCCTGGGGAGGGAAGATGAGACCCAGTACTTC	CATLGREDETQYF
TRBD1	TRBV10-3	TRBJ1-1	-	TGTGCCATCAGTACCGGGACAGTGAACACTGAAGCTTTCTTT	CAISTGTVNTEAFF
-	TRBV19	TRBJ1-2	-	TGTGCCAGTAGTACCCGGGACACTCGACTCGTACCGGGTGGCTACACCTTC	CASSTRDTRLVPGGYTF
-	TRBV28	TRBJ1-5	-	TGTGCCAGCAGTTTTACTCCGGGGCAGCCCCAGCATTTT	CASSFTPGQPQHF
-	TRBV5-5	TRBJ2-7	-	TGTGCCAGCAGCCCCTGGGACTGGGTGAGTAGGGTGGACGAGCAGTACTTC	CASSPWDWVSRVDEQYF
-	TRBV4-1	TRBJ1-1	-	TGCGCCAGCAGCGCACGCCCCAGGAACACTGAAGCTTTCTTT	CASSARPRNTEAFF
-	TRBV27	TRBJ2-1	-	TGTGCCAGCATCTCTTTGGGGGGTAAGCAGTTCTTC	CASISLGGKQFF
TRBD2	TRBV6-4	TRBJ2-3	-	TGTGCCAGCAGTGCCGTAGCGGGGAGCACAGATACGCAGTATTTT	CASSAVAGSTDTQYF
-	TRBV27	TRBJ2-1	-	TGTGCCAGCAGTTCGCGGGGGCCCTACAATGAGCAGTTCTTC	CASSSRGPYNEQFF
-	TRBV2	TRBJ2-4	-	TGTGCCAGCAGTGGGACAGGGAGGGACGGAAACATTCAGTACTTC	CASSGTGRDGNIQYF
-	TRBV11-2	TRBJ1-1	once	TGTGCCAGCAGCTTAGGACTCGGAGCTGAAGCTTTCTTT	CASSLGLGAEAFF
TRBD1	TRBV5-6	TRBJ1-1	-	TGTGCCAGCAGCTTCGACAGGGACACTGAAGCTTTCTTT	CASSFDRDTEAFF
TRBD2	TRBV15	TRBJ2-3	-	TGTGCCACCAGCAGAATAGCGGGGGCTGGCACAGATACGCAGTATTTT	CATSRIAGAGTDTQYF
TRBD1	TRBV29-1	TRBJ2-7	-	TGCAGCGTTGAAGATTGGGACAGACGTCACTTC	CSVEDWDRRHF
TRBD2	TRBV10-2	TRBJ2-7	-	TGCGCCAGCAGTACGGGACTACCAGCCTACGAGCAGTACTTC	CASSTGLPAYEQYF
-	TRBV19	TRBJ2-7	-	TGTGCCAGTAGTACTCGACAAGCCTACGAGCAGTACTTC	CASSTRQAYEQYF
-	TRBV2	TRBJ2-3	-	TGTGCCAGCGTAGCGGAGGCCTTAGATACGCAGTATTTT	CASVAEALDTQYF
-	TRBV7-8	TRBJ1-1	few	TGTGCCAGCAGCTTGACTACAGAGAACACTGAAGCTTTCTTT	CASSLTTENTEAFF
-	TRBV10-3	TRBJ2-7	-	TGTGCCATCAGTGAGGGTGATGTGGCAGGGAAACTTACCTACGAGCAGTACTTC	CAISEGDVAGKLTYEQYF
-	TRBV2	TRBJ1-2	-	TGTGCCAGCAGTGAATACCCCCAGGCAGGGGTAAACTATGGCTACACCTTC	CASSEYPQAGVNYGYTF
TRBD1	TRBV2	TRBJ1-2	few	TGTGCCAGCAGGGGGACAGGTTCTAACTATGGCTACACCTTC	CASRGTGSNYGYTF
-	TRBV4-1	TRBJ2-3	-	TGCGCCAGCAGCCAAGTATCAGATACGCAGTATTTT	CASSQVSDTQYF
TRBD2	TRBV6-1	TRBJ2-7	-	TGTGCCAGCAGTGAAGACGGGGGGGGGCCTGACGAGCAGTACTTC	CASSEDGGGPDEQYF
-	TRBV15	TRBJ1-4	-	TGTGCCACCAGTGATAGTGTGTGGACAGAAAATGAAAAACTGTTTTTT	CATSDSVWTENEKLFF
-	TRBV28	TRBJ1-1	-	TGTGCCAGCAGTTTCGGGGGGTATAACACTGAAGCTTTCTTT	CASSFGGYNTEAFF
-	TRBV18	TRBJ1-1	-	TGTGCCAGCTCACCACCCGAGATGAACACTGAAGCTTTCTTT	CASSPPEMNTEAFF
-	TRBV11-2	TRBJ2-3	once	TGTGCCAGCAGCTTCCTATTGGCCGGGGGCACAGATACGCAGTATTTT	CASSFLLAGGTDTQYF
-	TRBV27	TRBJ2-4	large	TGTGCCAGCAGCCTGAGCCAGGCCCTAGCCAAAAACATTCAGTACTTC	CASSLSQALAKNIQYF
-	TRBV4-3	TRBJ1-5	once	TGCGCCAGCAGCCAATATTATAGTACGAGCTTCAATCAGCCCCAGCATTTT	CASSQYYSTSFNQPQHF
-	TRBV29-1	TRBJ1-2	-	TGCAGCGTTTTTAGCAACTATGGCTACACCTTC	CSVFSNYGYTF
TRBD1	TRBV27	TRBJ2-1	-	TGTGCCAGCAGGGAAGACAACACGGGACAGGGATACAATGAGCAGTTCTTC	CASREDNTGQGYNEQFF
-	TRBV27	TRBJ2-3	-	TGTGCCAGCAGTTTCTGGCAGGGCTCAGATACGCAGTATTTT	CASSFWQGSDTQYF
TRBD2	TRBV6-4	TRBJ2-1	few	TGTGCCAGCAGTGACGGGACTAGCGGGGGAGACAATGAGCAGTTCTTC	CASSDGTSGGDNEQFF
TRBD1	TRBV27	TRBJ2-7	-	TGTGCCAGCAGTTTAGGGACAGGGGCTGGAGAGCAGTACTTC	CASSLGTGAGEQYF
TRBD2	TRBV28	TRBJ2-7	-	TGTGCCAGCAGTTTAACGGGGGGGACCTACGAGCAGTACTTC	CASSLTGGTYEQYF
TRBD1	TRBV29-1	TRBJ1-6	-	TGCAGCGCCCGGACAGGGGAGGCTTCACCCCTCCACTTT	CSARTGEASPLHF
-	TRBV7-8	TRBJ1-4	-	TGTGCCAGCAGCCCAGCCAGTGGGGCTTGGGAAAAACTGTTTTTT	CASSPASGAWEKLFF
TRBD2	TRBV7-2	TRBJ2-1	-	TGTGCCAGCAGCTTGGGACTAGCGGGGAGCTCCTACAATGAGCAGTTCTTC	CASSLGLAGSSYNEQFF
TRBD2	TRBV7-8	TRBJ2-1	-	TGTGCCAGCAGCTTGACTAGCGGGGGGAACAATGAGCAGTTCTTC	CASSLTSGGNNEQFF
-	TRBV19	TRBJ1-6	-	TGTGCCAGTAGTATAGTGGGGGGGTTCAGTTCACCCCTCCACTTT	CASSIVGGFSSPLHF
-	TRBV5-6	TRBJ1-2	-	TGTGCCAGCAGCGCTACGGGTATCCATGGCTACACCTTC	CASSATGIHGYTF
TRBD2	TRBV18	TRBJ2-7	-	TGTGCCAGCTCATCAGTGGGACTAGGGCCCTACGAGCAGTACTTC	CASSSVGLGPYEQYF
TRBD1	TRBV7-9	TRBJ1-2	-	TGTGCCAGCAGCTTGTCCGGGACAGCAGTTGGCTACACCTTC	CASSLSGTAVGYTF
TRBD1	TRBV7-3	TRBJ1-2	-	TGTGCCAGCAGCTTAAATGGCAGGGGGCCCCCGGAGCGGGGCTACACCTTC	CASSLNGRGPPERGYTF
TRBD2	TRBV27	TRBJ2-3	-	TGTGCCAGCAGTTTAGCTCTAGCGGGGGATTGGGATACGCAGTATTTT	CASSLALAGDWDTQYF
-	TRBV7-9	TRBJ2-1	-	TGTGCCAGCAGCTTAGGTTCGCGGGGACCGTACAATGAGCAGTTCTTC	CASSLGSRGPYNEQFF
-	TRBV4-3	TRBJ1-4	-	TGCGCCAGCAGCCAAGATGGGGGGGGGTCAGGTGAAAAACTGTTTTTT	CASSQDGGGSGEKLFF
-	TRBV30	TRBJ2-7	-	TGTGCCTGGGGGCCACCCGGCGAGCAGTACTTC	CAWGPPGEQYF
TRBD1	TRBV7-8	TRBJ2-5	-	TGTGCCAGCAGCCAACCCCCGGGACAGAGTGAGACCCAGTACTTC	CASSQPPGQSETQYF
-	TRBV28	TRBJ2-7	once	TGTGCCAGCAGTTTATTTAACAGGCCGGAGCAGTACTTC	CASSLFNRPEQYF
-	TRBV30	TRBJ2-7	-	TGTGCCTCTACCCGTGCCCTGGAGCAGTACTTC	CASTRALEQYF
TRBD1	TRBV6-5	TRBJ1-1	-	TGTGCCAGCAGCCCGGACAGGGTAGGAAGCACTGAAGCTTTCTTT	CASSPDRVGSTEAFF
-	TRBV27	TRBJ1-6	-	TGTGCCAGCAGTGGGACGGGAGATAATTCACCCCTCCACTTT	CASSGTGDNSPLHF